What follows are 28 T cell receptor beta chains derived from one specimen sequenced in a study of T cell responses to AZD1222 COVID-19 vaccine. The data were produced by immunoSEQ multiplex PCR, yet TCRdb's version contains in-frame clones alone and is incomplete. Of under 100,000 clones listed, 88% are singletons. Material: peripheral blood, obtained on day 0 of AZD1222 vaccination. These receptors originate from an adult in good health.

The V gene is TRBV6-6, the J gene TRBJ2-7, with 7 bases identical to TRBD2. CDR1 MNHNY and CDR2 SVGAGI come from the germline V gene (reference sequence). CDR3 length: 16 residues. Germline trimming cut 6 bases from V and 7 bases from J; bases unmatched to any gene: 18. The CDR3 region is CASRPDEAGYYTEQYF. For the CDR3, the DNA is TGTGCCAGCAGACCGGATGAAGCGGGATACTACACGGAGCAGTACTTC.

V gene TRBV18 combines with J gene TRBJ1-2; no clear D gene. The ends were cut back, 3 bases at V and 8 bases at J, with 19 bases in the middle. There are 15 residues in the CDR3. The germline V gene encodes CDR1 KGHSH and CDR2 LQKENI. CDR3 coding DNA: TGTGCCAGCTCACCCCAACGACCAACCCAAAGGGGCTACACCTTC. This encodes CASSPQRPTQRGYTF.

The chain carries TRBV11-3 and TRBJ2-2; the match to TRBD1 covers 9 bases. Germline V gene data show CDR1 as SGHNT and CDR2 as YENEEA. The CDR3 is 14 amino acids. The V gene end was trimmed by 5 bases and the J gene end by 6 bases; junction bases not matched to a gene: 4. In DNA, the CDR3 is TGTGCCAGCAGCCGTAGACAGGGGGCCGGGGAGCTGTTTTTT. This sequence encodes CASSRRQGAGELFF.

V gene TRBV4-3 combines with J gene TRBJ1-6; D is uncertain. The germline V gene encodes CDR1 LGHNA and CDR2 YSLEER. V shed 4 bases and J shed 1 base, with 8 bases lying between them. The CDR3 totals 15 residues. CDR3 residues: CASSPQVSYNSPLHF. The CDR3, as DNA: TGCGCCAGCAGCCCGCAGGTGTCCTATAATTCACCCCTCCACTTT.

This clone was recorded once. The V call is TRBV19, the J call TRBJ2-3; TRBD2 might be the D (5 bases). The CDR3 loop spans 14 amino acids. The V and J ends lost 3 bases and 4 bases respectively, with 11 bases between them. Germline lookup yields CDR1 LNHDA and CDR2 SQIVND (reference sequence). The chain's CDR3 is CASSIRGKADTQYF. Here the CDR3 DNA reads TGTGCCAGTAGTATCCGGGGTAAAGCAGATACGCAGTATTTT.

A single count supports this clone. V gene TRBV19 combines with J gene TRBJ1-5; 8 nucleotides agree with TRBD1. There are 16 residues in the CDR3. After removal of 5 bases from V and 0 bases from J, the junction contained 6 bases not matched to a gene. Per the germline V gene, CDR1 is LNHDA and CDR2 is SQIVND (reference sequence). This CDR3 is CASSQDRGYSNQPQHF. The CDR3 DNA sequence: TGTGCCAGTAGTCAAGACAGGGGATATAGCAATCAGCCCCAGCATTTT.

Worth noting for this clone: The same CDR3 arises from other DNA sequences in this sample as well. This chain joins TRBV9 and TRBJ1-2; D ambiguous. CDR3 length equals 13 residues. V lost 0 bases to trimming and J lost 1 base, with 4 bases between them. Germline CDR1 reads SGDLS; CDR2 reads YYNGEE. The CDR3 protein is CASSVGGNYGYTF. CDR3 in DNA: TGTGCCAGCAGCGTAGGAGGTAACTATGGCTACACCTTC.

This chain uses TRBV19 with TRBJ2-4, with 11 positions matching TRBD1. The junction had 7 bases not matched to a gene; V was cut back by 5 bases and J by 1 base. CDR3 length: 17 residues. CDR1 and CDR2 from the germline V gene are LNHDA and SQIVND (reference sequence). CDR3 bases: TGTGCCAGTAGTGGACAGGGGGCTCAGTTCGCCAAAAACATTCAGTACTTC. It specifies CASSGQGAQFAKNIQYF.

The rearrangement uses TRBV2 and TRBJ2-7; D may be TRBD1 or TRBD2 (5 bases each). The germline V gene has CDR1 SNHLY and CDR2 FYNNEI. CDR3 length: 13 amino acids. Trimming took off 7 bases at V and 4 bases at J, with 14 bases between the two ends. Here the CDR3 reads CASNTGTEYEQYF. As DNA, the CDR3 is TGTGCCAGCAACACCGGGACCGAGTACGAGCAGTACTTC.

This chain links TRBV7-6 with TRBJ2-1; 13 bases are shared with TRBD2. J lost 7 bases, V lost 4 bases, and 4 bases had no gene match. This CDR3 spans 15 amino acids. Germline V gene data show CDR1 as SGHVS and CDR2 as FNYEAQ. The DNA of the CDR3 is TGTGCCAGCAGCTCACTAGCGGGGGGGCGGAATGAGCAGTTCTTC. Translated: CASSSLAGGRNEQFF.

The gene calls are TRBV5-8 and TRBJ1-5, with D possibly matching TRBD1 (5 bases). This CDR3 has 17 amino acids. Trimming shortened V by 0 bases and J by 1 base, and 14 bases separated the two germline ends. Germline-derived CDR1 and CDR2 are SGHTS and YDEGEE. CDR3 coding DNA: TGTGCCAGCAGCTTGGACCGGGGACGAGGAAGCAATCAGCCCCAGCATTTT. The encoded protein is CASSLDRGRGSNQPQHF.

The chain uses TRBV3-1 (or the pseudogene TRBV3-2) and TRBJ1-2; 7 nucleotides line up with TRBD1. This CDR3 has 15 residues. Per germline, CDR1 LGHDT and CDR2 YNNKEL (reference sequence). The V segment lost 0 bases and the J segment 4 bases; nucleotides outside the gene matches: 5. The CDR3 coding sequence is TGTGCCAGCAGCCAAGACGCGACAGGGAGCTATGGCTACACCTTC. Translation: CASSQDATGSYGYTF.

This chain links TRBV4-3 with TRBJ2-1, with TRBD2 identical over 14 bases. The V and J ends lost 3 bases and 9 bases, in that order; junction bases with no gene match: 4. Germline V gene sequence: CDR1 LGHNA, CDR2 YSLEER. CDR3 length: 15 residues. This CDR3 reads CASSQRLAGGREQFF. In DNA form, the CDR3 reads TGCGCCAGCAGCCAGAGACTAGCGGGGGGGCGTGAGCAGTTCTTC.

V gene TRBV11-3 combines with J gene TRBJ2-7; 12 positions agree with TRBD2. V lost 3 bases to trimming and J lost 4 bases; unmatched junction nucleotides: 1. The CDR3 is 14 amino acids. Germline V CDR1 and CDR2: SGHNT, YENEEA. CDR3 DNA: TGTGCCAGCAGCTTGACTAGCGGGGGTTACGAGCAGTACTTC. Translated, it gives CASSLTSGGYEQYF. Using reference TRBV11-3 and TRBJ2-7 for the parts outside the CDR3, the full variable domain is EAGVVQSPRYKIIEKKQPVAFWCNPISGHNTLYWYLQNLGQGPELLIRYENEEAVDDSQLPKDRFSAERLKGVDSTLKIQPAELGDSAVYLCASSLTSGGYEQYFGPGTRLTVT.

This clone appeared a single time. One junction end does not reproduce the germline sequence, and a read error may be involved. DNA of the CDR3: TGTGCCTGGAGTGTACTAAGCCCAACAGTGAACACTGAGGCTTTCTTT. It specifies CAWSVLSPTVNTEAFF. The rearrangement links TRBV30 to TRBJ1-1; no definite D call. CDR1 and CDR2 (germline): GTSNPN, SVGIG (reference sequence). This CDR3 has 16 residues.

The chain has TRBV4-1 and TRBJ1-1, with TRBD1 matching 8 bases. Germline CDR1 is MGHRA and CDR2 is YSYEKL. The CDR3 length is 14 residues. V lost 2 bases, J lost 4 bases, and 3 bases stayed unmatched. The CDR3 reads CASSQQGALTEAFF. CDR3 nucleotide sequence: TGCGCCAGCAGCCAACAGGGGGCCCTCACTGAAGCTTTCTTT.

CDR3: CASSQDQGTGGDYGYTF. CDR3 in DNA: TGCGCCAGCAGCCAAGATCAGGGGACAGGGGGCGACTATGGCTACACCTTC. The chain uses TRBV4-3 and TRBJ1-2, with 12 bases matching TRBD1. CDR3 length: 17 residues. Germline V gene sequence: CDR1 LGHNA, CDR2 YSLEER. V lost 0 bases and J lost 3; bases outside the gene matches: 5.

This clone was found once. The J gene is TRBJ2-2, the V gene TRBV16; no reliable D call. V was trimmed by 4 bases and J by 2 bases, leaving 8 bases between them. The CDR3 totals 14 residues. Germline loops: CDR1 KGHSY, CDR2 FQNENV. The CDR3 DNA reads as TGTGCCAGCAGCCGATCACTCAACACCGGGGAGCTGTTTTTT. Translation gives CASSRSLNTGELFF. The variable domain in full, completed from reference TRBV16 and TRBJ2-2, reads GEEVAQTPKHLVRGEGQKAKLYCAPIKGHSYVFWYQQVLKNEFKFLISFQNENVFDETGMPKERFSAKCLPNSPCSLEIQATKLEDSAVYFCASSRSLNTGELFFGEGSRLTVL.

The chain combines TRBV7-2 with TRBJ1-1, with D possibly matching TRBD1 (5 bases). Per the germline V gene, CDR1 is SGHTA and CDR2 is FQGNSA. This CDR3 spans 12 amino acids. The V end lost 6 bases, the J end lost 5 bases, and 10 bases lay between the germline ends. The CDR3 DNA follows: TGTGCCAGCAGACCCCAGGGAACTGAAGCTTTCTTT. It yields the protein CASRPQGTEAFF.

The chain uses TRBV9 and TRBJ1-1; 7 bases line up with TRBD1. This CDR3 is built from 15 residues. V shed 3 bases and J 4 bases; nucleotides not matched to a gene: 9. Germline lookup yields CDR1 SGDLS and CDR2 YYNGEE. The CDR3 DNA follows: TGTGCCAGCAGCGCAACCACAGGGGCCCCCACTGAAGCTTTCTTT. This gives the protein CASSATTGAPTEAFF.

V is TRBV11-2 and J is TRBJ1-1; D is perhaps TRBD1 (5 bases). The CDR3 is 13 residues long. Germline values: CDR1 SGHAT, CDR2 FQNNGV. V lost 3 bases, J lost 4 bases, and 9 bases lay in between. CDR3 nucleotide sequence: TGTGCCAGCAGCTTGGGGGGACCCACTGAAGCTTTCTTT. Translation gives CASSLGGPTEAFF.

The V and J genes are TRBV12-5 and TRBJ1-1; D perhaps matches TRBD1 (6 bases). Germline V lookup: CDR1 LGHNT, CDR2 FRNRAP. The CDR3 is 13 residues long. Trimming pared 4 bases from V and 4 bases from J, leaving 10 bases between. The CDR3 nucleotides are TGTGCTAGTGGTTCCGACAGGCCCACTGAAGCTTTCTTT. This encodes CASGSDRPTEAFF.

The chain joins TRBV10-3 to TRBJ1-4, with 9 bases lining up with TRBD1. J lost 15 bases, V lost 3 bases, and 11 bases had no gene match. CDR1 and CDR2 from the germline V gene are ENHRY and SYGVKD. The CDR3 contains 14 residues. The CDR3 loop reads CAISDSGQGRGVFF. CDR3 in DNA: TGTGCCATCAGTGACTCGGGACAGGGACGGGGGGTGTTTTTT.

The genes are TRBV19 and TRBJ1-4; 8 nucleotides line up with TRBD1. This CDR3 has 14 residues. Looked up from germline, CDR1 is LNHDA and CDR2 is SQIVND (reference sequence). V trimming: 8 bases; J trimming: 10 bases; junction bases outside the gene matches: 12. The CDR3 DNA reads TGTGCCAGTTCCTTGGACAGGGAGGGGCGAAAACTGTTTTTT. Translated: CASSLDREGRKLFF.

V usage is TRBV3-1 (or the pseudogene TRBV3-2) and J usage is TRBJ1-1; no firm D call. CDR1 and CDR2 from the germline V gene are LGHDT and YNNKEL (reference sequence). This CDR3 is 14 amino acids long. Trimming left V 2 bases short and J 1 base short, with 8 bases between. The CDR3 protein is CASSQHGKNTEAFF. CDR3 nucleotides: TGTGCCAGCAGCCAACACGGGAAGAACACTGAAGCTTTCTTT.

The chain joins TRBV27 to TRBJ2-1, with D perhaps TRBD1 (5 bases). The CDR3 length is 13 residues. Germline V lookup: CDR1 MNHEY, CDR2 SMNVEV (reference sequence). V was shortened by 6 bases and J by 2 bases, with 8 bases between the two germline ends. The DNA of the CDR3 is TGTGCCAGCAGCTCGACAGCCTACAATGAGCAGTTCTTC. Residues: CASSSTAYNEQFF.

The chain is built from TRBV19 and TRBJ1-4; D call uncertain. This CDR3 spans 17 amino acids. The germline gives CDR1 LNHDA, CDR2 SQIVND (reference sequence). Trimming removed 3 bases from V and 4 bases from J, with 18 bases in between. As DNA, the CDR3 is TGTGCCAGTAGTATGCGATCAGGTCGTTTCGGTAATGAAAAACTGTTTTTT. Protein sequence: CASSMRSGRFGNEKLFF.

This rearrangement joins TRBV11-2 to TRBJ2-1, with D possibly called TRBD1 or TRBD2 (5 bases each). The germline V and J ends were trimmed by 7 bases and 6 bases, with 13 bases remaining between them. Per the germline V gene, CDR1 is SGHAT and CDR2 is FQNNGV. This CDR3 spans 13 amino acids. CDR3 amino acids: CASTRSGTNEQFF. CDR3 sequence (DNA): TGTGCCAGCACCAGATCGGGGACCAATGAGCAGTTCTTC. The full variable domain, its missing parts supplied by reference TRBV11-2 and TRBJ2-1, is EAGVAQSPRYKIIEKRQSVAFWCNPISGHATLYWYQQILGQGPKLLIQFQNNGVVDDSQLPKDRFSAERLKGVDSTLKIQPAKLEDSAVYLCASTRSGTNEQFFGPGTRLTVL.